This T cell receptor (beta chain) comes out of a study of blood T cells in healthy people across ages. A second about 7 to 12 cycle PCR used barcoded and J-beta primers. A template-switch adaptor with 12 random nucleotides tagged each cDNA molecule. One entry per CDR3 protein, called by TCRdb with MiXCR from the 5' RACE reads. The sample contains around 800,000 distinct CDR3 sequences, roughly 44% of which appear only once. CDR3 length equals 16 residues. V was shortened by 2 bases and J by 0 bases, with 14 bases between the two germline ends. CDR1 SGHDT and CDR2 YYEEEE come from the germline V gene. This chain uses TRBV5-6 with TRBJ1-2; a possible D gene is TRBD1 (6 bases). This receptor was taken from a man aged 55 to 70 in good health. Sequencing was done on a sample of blood. As DNA, the CDR3 is TGTGCCAGCAGCTTATTTTTACAGGGAGCTAACTATGGCTACACCTTC. It specifies CASSLFLQGANYGYTF.